This entry features one T cell receptor beta chain sequence. Its target is unknown. Some clones are missing from TCRdb's copy, which holds only in-frame ones; the method was immunoSEQ multiplex PCR. This sample yields some 28,000 clones, of which 60% to 85% are seen a single time; about 29% belongs to the top ten. The sample is drawn from a study of STAT3 mutations in large granular lymphocyte leukemia. Study at large: Over half of T-LGLL patients had one or more immunosuppressive regimens.

Regarding the study as a whole: In T-cell large granular lymphocyte leukemia, about half of patients showed multiple immunodominant subclonotypes. After therapy, about 35% of the 18 patients switched clonotypes, all new clones STAT3 wild type. Samples missed the first appearance of the clone. Treatment regimens differed across patients between samplings.

The germline V gene encodes CDR1 MNHEY and CDR2 SVGAGI. V was shortened by 6 bases and J by 3 bases, with 9 bases between the two germline ends. The CDR3 length is 13 residues. This sequence originates from a woman between 45 and 60 years old with T-cell large granular lymphocyte leukemia. Some clones in this sample may be carry-over from other donors' samples. The material sequenced was peripheral blood mononuclear cells. The chain carries TRBV6-5 and TRBJ1-5; a possible D gene is TRBD1 (5 bases). The CDR3 here is CASRGVDNQPQHF. The CDR3 DNA is TGTGCCAGCAGAGGGGTGGACAATCAGCCCCAGCATTTT.